The rows below give T cell receptor beta chains drawn from one sample of a study of CD8 T cells in ankylosing spondylitis. TCRdb recomputed calls from the 5' RACE reads with MiXCR, one row per CDR3 protein. This table has about 250,000 distinct CDR3 sequences, under 8.5% appearing once. Sequencing was done on a sample of blood, either unsorted or a sorted T cell fraction (not recorded which). These receptors were collected from a female donor with ankylosing spondylitis or in good health (not recorded which). CDR3s include the opening cysteine and the closing phenylalanine or tryptophan. Fields, in order: D gene, J gene, V gene, clone size, CDR3 protein, CDR3 DNA. The D gene is left open where the match is weak. Clone size is not always given. Where it is, it says once, few, many or a class for expanded clones.

D: .; J: TRBJ1-1; V: TRBV5-1; size: many; CDR3: CASSFDAGGVAFF; DNA: TGCGCCAGCAGCTTTGATGCGGGGGGGGTGGCTTTCTTT
D: TRBD2; J: TRBJ2-2; V: TRBV7-2; size: .; CDR3: CASSPRTSASTGELFF; DNA: TGTGCCAGCAGCCCCCGGACTAGCGCGAGCACCGGGGAGCTGTTTTTT
D: .; J: TRBJ1-2; V: TRBV5-1; size: many; CDR3: CASSLLGGYTF; DNA: TGCGCCAGCAGCTTGCTGGGTGGCTACACCTTC
D: .; J: TRBJ2-7; V: TRBV6-6; size: many; CDR3: CASSPTNTYEQYF; DNA: TGTGCCAGCAGTCCGACTAATACTTACGAGCAGTACTTC
D: TRBD2; J: TRBJ2-1; V: TRBV14; size: many; CDR3: CASSQDPGLSYNEQFF; DNA: TGTGCCAGCAGCCAAGACCCGGGACTATCCTACAATGAGCAGTTCTTC
D: TRBD1; J: TRBJ1-5; V: TRBV12-3/TRBV12-4; size: many; CDR3: CASSPQGAGNQPQHF; DNA: TGTGCCAGCAGTCCACAGGGGGCCGGCAATCAGCCCCAGCATTTT
D: .; J: TRBJ1-1; V: TRBV20-1; size: many; CDR3: CSARGSGLRGTEAFF; DNA: TGCAGTGCTAGAGGCTCCGGCCTGAGGGGTACTGAAGCTTTCTTT
D: .; J: TRBJ1-2; V: TRBV28; size: .; CDR3: CASSLARNYGYTF; DNA: TGTGCCAGCAGTTTGGCCAGGAACTATGGCTACACCTTC
D: TRBD1; J: TRBJ2-5; V: TRBV30; size: few; CDR3: CALQSDREATQYF; DNA: TGTGCCCTACAGTCGGACAGGGAAGCGACCCAGTACTTC
D: .; J: TRBJ2-3; V: TRBV30; size: few; CDR3: CAWTDGNTDTQYF; DNA: TGTGCCTGGACGGACGGGAACACAGATACGCAGTATTTT
D: TRBD1; J: TRBJ2-7; V: TRBV6-6; size: many; CDR3: CASPGQGDEQYF; DNA: TGTGCCAGCCCGGGACAGGGAGACGAGCAGTACTTC
D: .; J: TRBJ2-3; V: TRBV10-2; size: .; CDR3: CASSLDAQYF; DNA: TGCGCCAGCAGTTTAGATGCGCAGTATTTT
D: .; J: TRBJ2-7; V: TRBV12-3/TRBV12-4; size: many; CDR3: CASSSSSASYEQYF; DNA: TGTGCCAGCAGTTCTTCCTCCGCTAGTTACGAGCAGTACTTC
D: .; J: TRBJ1-6; V: TRBV7-9; size: many; CDR3: CASSLGTTEGALHF; DNA: TGTGCCAGCAGCTTAGGAACCACAGAAGGGGCCCTCCACTTT
D: .; J: TRBJ1-5; V: TRBV7-2; size: few; CDR3: CASSSREGNSNQPQHF; DNA: TGTGCCAGCAGCTCCCGGGAGGGGAATAGCAATCAGCCCCAGCATTTT
D: .; J: TRBJ2-4; V: TRBV7-2; size: many; CDR3: CASSFGTVAKNIQYF; DNA: TGTGCCAGCAGCTTCGGGACGGTAGCCAAAAACATTCAGTACTTC
D: TRBD2; J: TRBJ2-2; V: TRBV27; size: many; CDR3: CASSPRPWGLAGDAGELFF; DNA: TGTGCCAGCAGTCCCCGACCCTGGGGCCTAGCGGGAGATGCCGGGGAGCTGTTTTTT
D: .; J: TRBJ2-2; V: TRBV7-6; size: .; CDR3: CASSQGRPENTGELFF; DNA: TGTGCCAGCAGCCAGGGGAGACCGGAGAACACCGGGGAGCTGTTTTTT
D: .; J: TRBJ1-6; V: TRBV7-9; size: many; CDR3: CASSFDSFGSPLHF; DNA: TGTGCCAGCAGCTTCGACAGTTTTGGTTCACCCCTCCACTTT
D: .; J: TRBJ1-1; V: TRBV5-1; size: few; CDR3: CASSLDLLSTEAFF; DNA: TGCGCCAGCAGCTTGGACCTTTTGTCGACTGAAGCTTTCTTT
D: .; J: TRBJ1-2; V: TRBV6-4; size: .; CDR3: CASSDSGTAVDYTF; DNA: TGTGCCAGCAGTGACTCGGGAACAGCCGTCGACTACACCTTC
D: TRBD1; J: TRBJ2-7; V: TRBV6-1; size: many; CDR3: CASGDRGSYEQYF; DNA: TGTGCCAGCGGGGACAGGGGTTCCTACGAGCAGTACTTC
D: .; J: TRBJ2-1; V: TRBV11-3; size: many; CDR3: CASSLEGYEQFF; DNA: TGTGCCAGCAGCTTAGAGGGCTATGAGCAGTTCTTC
D: .; J: TRBJ1-1; V: TRBV28; size: many; CDR3: CASSMITEAFF; DNA: TGTGCCAGCAGCATGATAACCGAAGCTTTCTTT
D: TRBD2; J: TRBJ2-5; V: TRBV27; size: many; CDR3: CASSPATSGRAPGETQYF; DNA: TGTGCCAGCAGTCCAGCGACTAGCGGGAGGGCCCCAGGAGAGACCCAGTACTTC
D: .; J: TRBJ2-1; V: TRBV5-1; size: many; CDR3: CASSYPGQRNEQFF; DNA: TGCGCCAGCAGCTACCCAGGACAGCGAAATGAGCAGTTCTTC
D: .; J: TRBJ2-5; V: TRBV6-2/TRBV6-3; size: many; CDR3: CASSDRTVGQETQYF; DNA: TGTGCCAGCAGTGACAGGACAGTCGGACAAGAGACCCAGTACTTC
D: TRBD2; J: TRBJ2-1; V: TRBV20-1; size: many; CDR3: CSSPRTSGTANEQFF; DNA: TGCAGTTCCCCGCGGACTAGCGGGACCGCCAATGAGCAGTTCTTC
D: .; J: TRBJ2-2; V: TRBV7-2; size: .; CDR3: CASSSQGSGELFF; DNA: TGTGCCAGCAGCTCTCAGGGATCCGGGGAGCTGTTTTTT